This T cell receptor beta chain was captured by sequencing in a study of T cells in Graves' hyperthyroidism and ophthalmopathy. The table lists this clonotype with many counts. Amplification of TCR beta CDR3 regions used RNA as the template. Primed by the HTBI set, a first-round RT-PCR was run on the TCR CDR3. Via MiXCR, TCRdb re-called the multiplex PCR reads, giving one row per CDR3 protein. The sample has fewer than 500,000 distinct CDR3 sequences; over 12% are singletons. Germline V gene sequence: CDR1 SGDLS, CDR2 YYNGEE. The V gene lost 3 bases and the J gene lost 0 bases, with 11 bases spanning the gap. The CDR3 contains 15 residues.

Sample: blood. The chain recombines TRBV9 with TRBJ2-3, with a possible D match to TRBD1 (6 bases). The TCR originated in a man between 18 and 35 years old with Graves' ophthalmopathy. In DNA, the CDR3 is TGTGCCAGCAGCGCTTCCGGGACAAGCACAGATACGCAGTATTTT. This gives the protein CASSASGTSTDTQYF.